The 21 T cell receptor beta chains below were found in one sample sequenced in a study of cytomegalovirus exposure and HLA in healthy donors. PCR was performed using 60 Vbeta and 13 Jbeta primers. Generated by immunoSEQ multiplex PCR, the TCRdb table keeps only in-frame clones and is missing some. The sample includes fewer than 120,000 clones, roughly 80% of them seen just once. The source material was PBMCs. Source of these receptors: a man in his thirties or forties in good health and CMV-seropositive.

This clone was seen only once. In DNA, the CDR3 is TGTGCCAGCAGCAAGGGACAGAGACAAGAGACCCAGTACTTC. Its translation is CASSKGQRQETQYF. This sequence joins TRBV6-5 and TRBJ2-5; the match to TRBD1 covers 7 bases. V was clipped by 6 bases and J by 2 bases; unmatched bases: 6. Germline CDR1 is MNHEY and CDR2 is SVGAGI. The CDR3 extends over 14 amino acids.

The chain combines TRBV19 with TRBJ1-6; tentatively, D is TRBD1 (5 bases). CDR1 is LNHDA and CDR2 is SQIVND in the germline V gene (reference sequence). Trimming removed 4 bases from V and 3 bases from J, with 10 bases in between. The CDR3 loop spans 15 amino acids. DNA for the CDR3: TGTGCCAGTAGTAGGGGCAGGAACTATAATTCACCCCTCCACTTT. It specifies CASSRGRNYNSPLHF.

This chain joins TRBV9 and TRBJ2-5, with D unclear. CDR1 SGDLS and CDR2 YYNGEE come from the germline V gene. V lost 2 bases, J lost 1 base, and 9 bases lay in between. The CDR3 is made up of 14 amino acids. The CDR3 DNA follows: TGTGCCAGCAGCGTCTCCTCGGTCCAAGAGACCCAGTACTTC. This sequence encodes CASSVSSVQETQYF.

The CDR3 loop is CASSPFVGQGHEQFF. For the CDR3, the DNA is TGCGCCAGCAGCCCCTTTGTGGGGCAAGGTCATGAGCAGTTCTTC. This chain links TRBV5-1 with TRBJ2-1, with a weak D call TRBD1 (5 bases). Germline CDR1 is SGHRS and CDR2 is YFSETQ. V lost 4 bases and J lost 8, with 19 bases in between. The CDR3 consists of 15 residues.

V and J are TRBV2 and TRBJ1-2; D may be TRBD1 (6 bases). Trimming removed 6 bases from V and 6 bases from J, with 20 bases in between. The CDR3 consists of 15 residues. Germline lookup yields CDR1 SNHLY and CDR2 FYNNEI. CDR3 coding DNA: TGTGCCAGCAGAGCCTCCAGGGGATTGTCGGATGGCTACACCTTC. Amino acids: CASRASRGLSDGYTF.

The V and J genes are TRBV4-2 and TRBJ2-7; the match to TRBD2 covers 10 bases. This CDR3 has 18 residues. Per germline, CDR1 LGHNA and CDR2 YNFKEQ. V shed 0 bases and J 0 bases; nucleotides not matched to a gene: 8. CDR3 sequence: CASSQDRSGTSDSYEQYF. As DNA, the CDR3 is TGTGCCAGCAGCCAAGATAGGTCCGGGACTAGCGACTCCTACGAGCAGTACTTC.

The chain links TRBV7-3 to TRBJ2-3; D perhaps matches TRBD2 (5 bases). CDR1 SGHTA and CDR2 FQGTGA come from the germline V gene. Trimming took off 2 bases at V and 6 bases at J, with 9 bases between the two ends. The CDR3 is 13 amino acids. The CDR3 DNA reads as TGTGCCAGCAGCTTAGCCGGGGAGGATACGCAGTATTTT. It codes for CASSLAGEDTQYF.

This clone appeared many times. The chain couples TRBV6-5 to TRBJ1-1; D unresolved. V shed 2 bases and J shed 1 base, with 8 bases lying between them. CDR3 length equals 14 residues. Germline CDR1 is MNHEY and CDR2 is SVGAGI. CDR3 DNA: TGTGCCAGCAGTTACGAGTTTCCGAACACTGAAGCTTTCTTT. It codes for CASSYEFPNTEAFF.

The chain employs TRBV19 and TRBJ1-5; 9 nucleotides match TRBD1. CDR3 length: 14 amino acids. Germline V CDR1 and CDR2: LNHDA, SQIVND (reference sequence). V shed 3 bases and J 8 bases; nucleotides not matched to a gene: 5. The CDR3: CASSIGQGREPQHF. The DNA for the CDR3 is TGTGCCAGTAGTATCGGACAGGGGCGGGAGCCCCAGCATTTT.

The table lists this clone with many counts. The gene calls are TRBV25-1 and TRBJ2-3; 8 nucleotides match TRBD2. Germline V lookup: CDR1 MGHDK, CDR2 SYGVNS. After removal of 3 bases from V and 0 bases from J, the junction contained 2 bases not matched to a gene. This CDR3 has 15 residues. CDR3 in DNA: TGTGCCAGCAGTGATGGCGGGGGGAGCACAGATACGCAGTATTTT. Amino acid sequence: CASSDGGGSTDTQYF.

This clone has just a few counts. V gene TRBV6-6 combines with J gene TRBJ2-7, with 7 bases identical to TRBD1. The CDR3 loop spans 14 amino acids. Losses at the gene ends were 9 bases for V and 3 bases for J; bases not matched to a gene: 11. The germline gives CDR1 MNHNY, CDR2 SVGAGI (reference sequence). For the CDR3, the DNA is TGTGCCAGTTGTCGCGACAGGGACGGCTACGAGCAGTACTTC. It yields the protein CASCRDRDGYEQYF.

The V and J genes are TRBV6-6 and TRBJ1-1, with D hard to call. CDR1 is MNHNY and CDR2 is SVGAGI in the germline V gene (reference sequence). Trimming removed 4 bases from V and 5 bases from J, with 17 bases in between. The CDR3 consists of 15 residues. The CDR3 loop reads CASSSGVATGTEAFF. Written as DNA, the CDR3 is TGTGCCAGCAGTTCCGGCGTGGCGACCGGGACTGAAGCTTTCTTT.

This clone has more than one count but fewer than ten. The rearrangement links TRBV4-2 to TRBJ2-5; 12 positions agree with TRBD2. The J call is in doubt because the DNA end fits TRBJ2-7 better. The CDR3 runs 17 residues. Germline V CDR1 and CDR2: LGHNA, YNFKEQ. The CDR3 DNA reads TGTGCCAGCAGCCATGCTAGCGGGGGGGAAAGCTCCTACGAGCAGTACTTC. This sequence encodes CASSHASGGESSYEQYF.

This clone was picked up one time. V is TRBV4-1 and J is TRBJ2-7, with TRBD1 as a possible D gene (6 bases). The CDR3 consists of 17 residues. Germline CDR1 reads MGHRA; CDR2 reads YSYEKL. V was cut by 1 base and J by 6 bases, with 22 bases left in between. CDR3 sequence: CASSQVSGQFLAGEQYF. CDR3 coding DNA: TGCGCCAGCAGCCAAGTCTCAGGACAGTTCTTAGCCGGCGAGCAGTACTTC.

This clone was observed once. The rearrangement uses TRBV6-1 and TRBJ2-7; TRBD1 aligns across 11 bases. CDR3 size: 13 residues. The trim removed 6 bases at V and 6 bases at J, leaving 4 bases unmatched. CDR1 and CDR2 (germline): MNHNS, SASEGT. The DNA for the CDR3 is TGTGCCAGCAGCCCGGGACAGGGGGGCGAGCAGTACTTC. It specifies CASSPGQGGEQYF.

This chain joins TRBV5-5 and TRBJ2-1; D is possibly TRBD1 (6 bases). This CDR3 has 15 amino acids. CDR1 SGHKS and CDR2 YYEKEE come from the germline V gene (reference sequence). V was pared by 2 bases and J by 5 bases, with 14 bases between. The CDR3 here is CASSLDGQKHNEQFF. The CDR3 region has the DNA TGTGCCAGCAGCTTAGACGGACAGAAACACAATGAGCAGTTCTTC.

A few counts support this clone. The V call is TRBV18, the J call TRBJ2-1; TRBD1 agrees at 8 bases. Germline V lookup: CDR1 KGHSH, CDR2 LQKENI. V shed 4 bases and J 9 bases; nucleotides not matched to a gene: 11. The CDR3 consists of 15 residues. The CDR3 sequence: CASSLTGAVGTEQFF. CDR3 in DNA: TGTGCCAGCTCACTGACAGGGGCCGTGGGTACTGAGCAGTTCTTC.

This clone appeared a single time. V and J are TRBV7-9 and TRBJ2-3; D ambiguous. V lost 6 bases, J lost 1 base, and 14 bases lay in between. This CDR3 comprises 15 residues. The V gene's germline CDR1 is SEHNR and CDR2 FQNEAQ (reference sequence). DNA for the CDR3: TGTGCCAGCAGTTTGGGTACAGTCCGCACAGATACGCAGTATTTT. Residues: CASSLGTVRTDTQYF.

The chain uses TRBV7-2 and TRBJ2-4; 11 bases are shared with TRBD2. V shed 1 base, J shed 11 bases, and the junction held 10 bases outside the gene matches. From germline, CDR1 is SGHTA and CDR2 FQGNSA. This CDR3 region has 16 residues. The CDR3 is CASSLVSGGAQVVQYF. CDR3 DNA sequence: TGTGCCAGCAGCTTAGTTAGCGGGGGGGCCCAAGTGGTTCAGTACTTC.

The chain uses TRBV6-5 and TRBJ2-7; 9 bases fit TRBD1. The junction had 1 base not matched to a gene; V was cut back by 8 bases and J by 2 bases. Per germline, CDR1 MNHEY and CDR2 SVGAGI. The CDR3 totals 12 residues. The CDR3 DNA reads TGTGCCAGCGGACAGGGGACCTACGAGCAGTACTTC. This gives the protein CASGQGTYEQYF.

This clone was recorded once. The chain uses TRBV5-5 and TRBJ2-2; D is unclear. Trimming removed 0 bases at V and 7 bases at J, with 19 bases between. This CDR3 contains 17 residues. Germline-derived CDR1 and CDR2 are SGHKS and YYEKEE (reference sequence). For the CDR3, the DNA is TGTGCCAGCAGCTTGGGGATCTCGCCAGGTACCGGCGGGGAGCTGTTTTTT. Residues: CASSLGISPGTGGELFF.